This TCR beta chain came from a study of CD8 T cells in Susac syndrome. Regarding this clonotype: The germline gene is not matched at one end of the junction; a read error may be the cause.

The RNA, about 0.5 to 1 ug, was put through reverse transcription using random hexamers. MiXCR, run by TCRdb on the immunoSEQ multiplex PCR reads, gives a single entry per CDR3 protein. Of some 110,000 distinct CDR3 sequences in the sample, 90% to 95% are singletons; the top ten hold 0.065% to 0.1%. Germline assignment: CDR1 SQVTM and CDR2 ANQGSEA. The CDR3 loop spans 14 amino acids. The chain recombines TRBV29-1 with TRBJ1-3; D is uncertain. The sample consisted of CD4+ T cells from PBMCs. The clonotype originates from a human donor in good health. In DNA form, the CDR3 reads TGCAGCGTTGAGTTACTGTTCTCTGAAAACACCATATATTTT. This sequence encodes CSVELLFSENTIYF.